These 29 T cell receptor delta chains share one sample of origin, sequenced in a study of γδ T cells in repeated Plasmodium falciparum infection. Vgamma9/Vdelta2+ and Vdelta2-negative gammadelta T cells were flow-sorted from PBMC for bulk sequencing. TCRdb applied CATT to the multiplex PCR reads for clone calling. The data show 80,000 to 95,000 delta-chain clones, with 1.4% seen just once and more than 7.5% held by the top ten. Sequencing was performed on gamma-delta T cells from blood. These receptors were collected from a pool of human donors (malaria-infected and uninfected, not separated).

The sample holds a few counts of this clone. The protein given by TCRdb reflects a much larger clone and differs at residue 7 from this DNA's translation, likely from a read error; the protein shown is the DNA's translation. CDR3 in amino acids: CAFRKGSPAADKLIF. DNA of the CDR3: TGTGCCTTTAGAAAGGGGTCCCCGGCGGCCGATAAACTCATCTTT. The chain is built from TRDV3 and TRDJ1; D is unresolved. Germline V gene sequence: CDR1 TVYSNPD, CDR2 GDNSRS (reference sequence). Trimming stripped 0 bases from V and 3 bases from J, with 17 bases between. There are 15 residues in the CDR3.

This clone was recorded at least ten times. The same CDR3 arises from other DNA sequences in this sample as well. CDR3 loop: CALRWVSTKKYTDKLIF. CDR3 in DNA: TGTGCTCTCCGGTGGGTGTCCACGAAAAAGTACACCGATAAACTCATCTTT. The rearrangement joins TRDV1 to TRDJ1; D is unclear. V shed 9 bases and J shed 0 bases, with 23 bases lying between them. Germline V gene sequence: CDR1 TSWWSYY, CDR2 QGS. This CDR3 contains 17 residues.

Concerning this clone: For this DNA, TCRdb reports the protein of a much larger clone, which diverges at residue 14, most likely from a read error; the protein presented here is translated directly from the DNA. The chain joins TRDV1 to TRDJ1, with 9 positions matching TRDD3. Here the J gene came from matching the DNA to germline, since TCRdb omits it. This CDR3 region has 21 residues. V lost 6 bases, J lost 0 bases, and 23 bases stayed unmatched. Per the germline V gene, CDR1 is TSWWSYY and CDR2 is QGS. CDR3 residues: CALGPPKRGYAIYRYTDKLIF. In nucleotides, the CDR3 is TGTGCTCTTGGACCCCCTAAAAGGGGATACGCTATCTACCGTTACACCGATAAACTCATCTTT.

For this clone: The protein recorded in TCRdb matches a much larger clone and deviates from this DNA's translation at residue 4, suggesting a read error; the protein here is obtained by translating the DNA. The chain carries TRDV1 and TRDJ1; 9 positions match TRDD3. Germline V gives CDR1 TSWWSYY, CDR2 QGS. J gave up 11 bases and V 7 bases, and 14 bases lay outside the gene matches. There are 14 residues in the CDR3. The CDR3 loop reads CALDEHLGDSVLIF. The CDR3 bases are TGTGCTCTTGATGAACACCTGGGGGATTCGGTGCTCATCTTT.

To note about this clone: This likely reflects a read error, since a far larger clone is one base away. Other DNA sequences of this sample code for an identical CDR3. The V gene corresponds to TRDV2; no J gene was called; the D call TRDD3 from the table was never checked on the DNA. The CDR3 spans 21 residues. The V gene's germline CDR1 is GEAIGNYY and CDR2 EKD. CDR3 in DNA: TGTGCCTGTGACACGATCGCCGGAACCCACACTGGGGGATATGGCGCCGATAAGCTCATCTTT. It encodes CACDTIAGTHTGGYGADKLIF.

This clone was picked up a small number of times. This DNA translates differently at residue 9 from the TCRdb protein, which is that of a much larger clone; a read error is likely, and the protein shown is the DNA's own translation. The DNA of the CDR3 is TGTGCTCTTGGGGAACCGATCCGAGTTTCCTACGGGGTCTCGTACACCGATAAACTCATCTTT. This codes for CALGEPIRVSYGVSYTDKLIF. The chain uses TRDV1 and TRDJ1; the match to TRDD2 covers 7 bases. TCRdb lists no J gene, so it was determined here by aligning the DNA to germline. Germline lookup yields CDR1 TSWWSYY and CDR2 QGS. This CDR3 region has 21 residues. The J segment lost 0 bases and the V segment lost 1 base, leaving 20 bases of the junction unmatched.

The sample holds a few counts of this clone. TCRdb assigns this DNA the protein of a much larger clone, which departs from its translation at residue 7; this likely reflects a read error, and the protein shown comes from translating the DNA. The chain carries TRDV2 and TRDJ1; 10 bases are shared with TRDD3. The J gene was not available in TCRdb and was assigned here by matching the DNA to germline segments. CDR1 is GEAIGNYY and CDR2 is EKD in the germline V gene. CDR3 length equals 17 residues. J lost 0 bases, V lost 0 bases, and 6 bases had no gene match. In DNA, the CDR3 is TGTGCCTGTGACACCGTCGATACTGGGGGATACACCGATAAACTCATCTTT. Translated, it gives CACDTVDTGGYTDKLIF.

With regard to this clone: TCRdb's entry gives the protein of a much larger clone, which mismatches this DNA's translation at residue 5, likely from a read error; the protein reported here is translated from the DNA. The rearrangement links TRDV1 to TRDJ1, with 8 nucleotides matching TRDD3. This CDR3 comprises 21 residues. Germline CDR1 TSWWSYY, CDR2 QGS. V shed 4 bases and J 0 bases; nucleotides not matched to a gene: 22. In DNA, the CDR3 is TGTGCTCTTGGGGGACGGCCCTTTTTCCCACTTTTACTGGGGGACACCGATAAACTCATCTTT. This encodes CALGGRPFFPLLLGDTDKLIF.

Remarks on this clone: This likely reflects a read error, since a far larger clone is one base away. This same CDR3 is encoded by further DNA sequences in the sample. This chain links TRDV3 with TRDJ1, with D possibly being TRDD3 (5 bases). Germline CDR1 reads TVYSNPD; CDR2 reads GDNSRS (reference sequence). V was cut by 4 bases and J by 9 bases, with 18 bases left in between. The CDR3 loop spans 12 amino acids. The CDR3 here is CASIGGYVELIF. Here the CDR3 DNA reads TGTGCCTCCATCGGGGGGTACGTCGAACTCATCTTT.

About this clone: TCRdb attributes to this sequence the protein of a much larger clone, which differs from the DNA translation at residue 8; a read error is likely, and the protein displayed is translated from the DNA. The CDR3 bases are TGTGCCTGTGACGCCGTCACTCCCCACTCTCGACGGTACACCGATAAACTCATCTTT. Its translation is CACDAVTPHSRRYTDKLIF. The V and J genes are TRDV2 and TRDJ1, with no clear D. Matching the DNA to germline supplied the J gene, which TCRdb does not give. V was shortened by 3 bases and J by 0 bases, with 25 bases between the two germline ends. The CDR3 length is 19 residues. Germline V gene lookup returns CDR1 GEAIGNYY and CDR2 EKD.

This clone was recorded a few times. A much larger clone lies a single base off, so this may be a read error. The chain combines TRDV2 with TRDJ1, with TRDD3 matching 11 bases. The J gene, left out of TCRdb, was set here by checking the DNA against germline. This CDR3 is built from 17 residues. Germline CDR1 is GEAIGNYY and CDR2 is EKD. V shed 5 bases and J 1 base; nucleotides not matched to a gene: 11. CDR3 in amino acids: CACGMILGDSGTDKLIF. The CDR3 DNA reads TGTGCCTGTGGCATGATACTGGGGGATAGTGGCACCGATAAACTCATCTTT.

This clone was observed a handful of times. This probably arose from a read error, given a far larger clone one base away. Other DNA sequences from this sample encode an identical CDR3 as well. DNA of the CDR3: TGTGCTCTTGGGGAACTGGGCCTTACTCCGGATTACTGGGGGCTGAACACCGATAAGCTCATCTTT. Amino acids: CALGELGLTPDYWGLNTDKLIF. This chain uses TRDV1 with TRDJ1; 8 bases are shared with TRDD3. This CDR3 is built from 22 residues. Germline loops: CDR1 TSWWSYY, CDR2 QGS.

About this clone itself: The protein held in TCRdb is that of a much larger clone and does not match this DNA's translation at residue 12, likely because of a read error; the protein shown is translated from the DNA. The chain links TRDV1 to TRDJ1; TRDD3 agrees at 8 bases. This CDR3 is built from 16 residues. Germline values: CDR1 TSWWSYY, CDR2 QGS. CDR3 amino acids: CALDSYWGSYTNKLIF. In nucleotides, the CDR3 is TGTGCCCTGGACAGTTACTGGGGGTCCTACACCAATAAACTCATCTTT.

The table lists this clone with a few counts. Only one base separates this from a far larger clonotype, so it likely reflects a read error. Other nucleotide sequences from this sample produce the same CDR3. The chain combines TRDV1 with TRDJ1; tentative D call: TRDD3 (5 bases). TCRdb lists no J gene, so it was determined here by aligning the DNA to germline. CDR1 TSWWSYY and CDR2 QGS come from the germline V gene. The CDR3 has 17 residues. The V end lost 3 bases, the J end lost 3 bases, and 20 bases lay between the germline ends. For the CDR3, the DNA is TGTGCTCTTGGGGAGTCAAACTCTGGGATCCTTTCCGATAAACTCATCTTT. The encoded protein is CALGESNSGILSDKLIF.

This clone was observed a handful of times. The TCRdb record carries a much larger clone's protein, which differs from this DNA's translation at residue 8; a read error is the likely cause, and the protein listed here is the DNA translation. This sequence joins TRDV2 and TRDJ1, with 10 bases that match TRDD3. The J gene was missing in TCRdb and was found by matching the end of the DNA to germline. This CDR3 contains 16 residues. The germline CDR1 and CDR2 sequences are GEAIGNYY and EKD. Losses at the gene ends were 0 bases for V and 9 bases for J; bases not matched to a gene: 12. In DNA form, the CDR3 reads TGTGCCTGTGACACCCTTCCCCCCCTGGGGGATAATGAACTCATCTTT. It translates to CACDTLPPLGDNELIF.

This clone was detected a few times. This likely stems from a read error, as it lies one base from a far larger clone. Other DNA sequences of this sample code for an identical CDR3. This chain joins TRDV2 and TRDJ3; TRDD3 is a possible D gene (6 bases). The J gene comes from matching the DNA to germline here; TCRdb lacks it. Germline V CDR1 and CDR2: GEAIGNYY, EKD. V lost 0 bases and J 0 bases, leaving 20 bases between the germline ends. CDR3 length: 21 residues. DNA of the CDR3: TGTGCCTGTGACACCAGGCCGGTCTGGGGCCCAAGCTCCTGGGACACCCGACAGATGTTTTTC. It yields the protein CACDTRPVWGPSSWDTRQMFF.

Only a few counts were recorded for this clone. This DNA's translation and the protein TCRdb lists, from a much larger clone, do not match at residue 7, likely due to a read error; the protein shown is translated from the DNA. The chain has TRDV1 and TRDJ1; TRDD3 matches 8 bases. Germline CDR1 reads TSWWSYY; CDR2 reads QGS. CDR3 length: 17 amino acids. J lost 2 bases, V lost 4 bases, and 12 bases had no gene match. CDR3 bases: TGTGCTCTTGGGGTCGGGGTTGGGGGATTCTCTACCGATAAACTCATCTTT. Translation gives CALGVGVGGFSTDKLIF.

With respect to this clone: The protein given by TCRdb reflects a much larger clone and differs at residue 14 from this DNA's translation, likely from a read error; the protein shown is the DNA's translation. The V and J genes are TRDV1 and TRDJ1; 10 bases map to TRDD3. V shed 6 bases and J 9 bases; nucleotides not matched to a gene: 22. Germline V gives CDR1 TSWWSYY, CDR2 QGS. This CDR3 has 18 amino acids. In nucleotides, the CDR3 is TGTGCTCTTGGTTCTATCTTACCTCTCTGGGGGATAACGAGGCAACTCATCTTT. It codes for CALGSILPLWGITRQLIF.

A remark on this clone: A read error likely explains why the TCRdb protein, taken from a much larger clone, differs from this DNA's translation at residue 12; the protein shown is translated from the DNA. CDR3 sequence reads: CALGEPGGFPTEFVGGGFDKLIF. In nucleotides, the CDR3 is TGTGCTCTTGGGGAACCCGGGGGATTTCCTACTGAATTCGTTGGTGGGGGGTTCGATAAACTCATCTTT. This chain joins TRDV1 and TRDJ1; D is tentatively TRDD2 or TRDD3 (7 bases each). Germline matching of the DNA provided the J gene here, since TCRdb leaves it blank. V dropped 1 base and J dropped 4 bases, with 37 bases sitting between them. The germline gives CDR1 TSWWSYY, CDR2 QGS. CDR3 length: 23 residues.

This clone has a handful of counts. Translating this DNA gives a protein that differs at residue 9 from the TCRdb one, which belongs to a much larger clone; a read error is likely, and the protein shown is this translation. The chain joins TRDV1 to TRDJ1; D is perhaps TRDD3 (6 bases). As TCRdb names no J gene, one was assigned here on the basis of a DNA match to germline. The V end was cut by 0 bases, the J end by 0 bases, with 26 bases between. This CDR3 has 21 residues. Germline V gene lookup returns CDR1 TSWWSYY and CDR2 QGS. The CDR3 DNA is TGTGCTCTTGGGGAACTCGTTTTATCCAAGGGGGGAGTTTTCTACACCGATAAACTCATCTTT. It encodes CALGELVLSKGGVFYTDKLIF.

This clone was seen at least ten times. CDR3 residues: CALGELHLRLGDRKTAQLFF. In nucleotides, the CDR3 is TGTGCTCTTGGGGAACTCCATCTCAGACTGGGGGATCGGAAGACAGCACAACTCTTCTTT. This chain links TRDV1 with TRDJ2, with 10 positions matching TRDD3. The J gene is absent in TCRdb and was assigned here via DNA matching to germline. Losses at the gene ends were 0 bases for V and 4 bases for J; bases not matched to a gene: 14. The CDR3 length is 20 residues. Per germline, CDR1 TSWWSYY and CDR2 QGS.

This clone occurred a few times. TCRdb pairs this DNA with a much larger clone's protein that differs at residue 3, likely a read error; the protein shown was translated from the DNA. CDR3 in DNA: TGTGCTCCTGGGGACCGAACCTTTCCTACAAATGGGGGATATGGGAGGTACACCGATAAACTCATCTTT. As protein: CAPGDRTFPTNGGYGRYTDKLIF. The rearrangement links TRDV1 to TRDJ1, with 9 bases lining up with TRDD3. No J segment appears in TCRdb, so it was assigned here by matching the sequence to germline. In germline, CDR1 is TSWWSYY, CDR2 QGS. This CDR3 region has 23 residues.

This clone showed up just a few times. The protein TCRdb gives is from a much larger clone and does not agree with this DNA's translation at residue 6, likely a read error; the protein shown here comes from the DNA. The chain couples TRDV1 to TRDJ1; TRDD3 aligns across 10 bases. Germline matching of the DNA provided the J gene here, since TCRdb leaves it blank. This CDR3 contains 21 residues. Germline CDR1 and CDR2: TSWWSYY and QGS. After removal of 2 bases from V and 3 bases from J, the junction contained 21 bases not matched to a gene. The CDR3 protein is CALGESPFPSIGGYGADKLIF. The CDR3 region has the DNA TGTGCTCTTGGGGAATCCCCCTTCCCCTCAATCGGGGGATACGGGGCCGATAAACTCATCTTT.

The table lists this clone with a few counts. TCRdb lists the protein of a much larger clone for this DNA, which differs at residue 13, so this is likely a read error; the protein given here is translated from the DNA itself. This sequence joins TRDV3 and TRDJ1; 10 positions agree with TRDD3. Because TCRdb records no J gene, it was assigned here through a match of the DNA to germline. J gave up 10 bases and V 4 bases, and 21 bases lay outside the gene matches. Germline assignment: CDR1 TVYSNPD and CDR2 GDNSRS (reference sequence). This CDR3 contains 16 residues. Here the CDR3 DNA reads TGTGCCTATATTCCGCCTACTGGGGGATCGTCCCGTAGACTCATCTTT. Translating it yields CAYIPPTGGSSRRLIF.

Concerning this clone itself: A single base is all that separates this from a far larger clone, so a read error is likely. The sample holds other DNA sequences that translate to the same CDR3. The chain uses TRDV2 and TRDJ1; D is perhaps TRDD3 (6 bases). The CDR3 covers 16 residues. Germline CDR1 GEAIGNYY, CDR2 EKD. CDR3 in amino acids: CACDPLGFKYTDKLIF. The CDR3, as DNA: TGTGCCTGTGACCCCCTGGGGTTTAAGTACACCGATAAACTCATCTTC.

This clone has just a few counts. A far larger clone is only one base removed, so a read error is likely. Distinct nucleotide sequences in the sample also encode this CDR3. This chain joins TRDV1 and TRDJ1; a weak D match, TRDD2 (9 bases). Because TCRdb records no J gene, it was assigned here through a match of the DNA to germline. V dropped 2 bases and J dropped 6 bases, with 31 bases sitting between them. CDR3 length: 20 residues. Per germline, CDR1 TSWWSYY and CDR2 QGS. CDR3 loop: CALGEISAFLRDGGSHKLIF. The DNA for the CDR3 is TGTGCTCTTGGGGAAATTTCGGCCTTCCTACGCGATGGGGGATCCCATAAACTCATCTTT.

This clone was detected only a few times. The translation of this DNA and the TCRdb protein of a much larger clone differ at residue 14, probably owing to a read error; the protein shown here is translated from the DNA. This chain connects TRDV1 to TRDJ1; TRDD3 matches 8 bases. Here the J gene came from matching the DNA to germline, since TCRdb omits it. Germline CDR1 reads TSWWSYY; CDR2 reads QGS. The CDR3 consists of 24 residues. V was pared by 1 base and J by 0 bases, with 28 bases of the junction left unmatched. The CDR3 is CALGEPTAPNFLLCWGNYTDKLIF. CDR3 coding DNA: TGTGCTCTTGGGGAACCGACGGCCCCAAACTTCCTCTTATGCTGGGGGAATTACACCGATAAACTCATCTTT.

In the case of this clone: Translating this DNA gives a protein that differs at residue 5 from the TCRdb one, which belongs to a much larger clone; a read error is likely, and the protein shown is this translation. This chain's CDR3 is CACDELMGDTKTNWDTRQMFF. The CDR3, as DNA: TGTGCCTGTGACGAGTTGATGGGGGATACCAAAACGAACTGGGACACCCGACAGATGTTTTTC. This chain links TRDV2 with TRDJ3, with 10 bases fitting TRDD3. The J gene comes from matching the DNA to germline here; TCRdb lacks it. In germline, CDR1 is GEAIGNYY, CDR2 EKD. CDR3 size: 21 residues. V lost 3 bases to trimming and J lost 3 bases; unmatched junction nucleotides: 16.

This clone rates as medium-sized. Other DNA sequences from this sample encode an identical CDR3 as well. V gene TRDV2 combines with J gene TRDJ1; TRDD3 matches 11 bases. Germline V CDR1 and CDR2: GEAIGNYY, EKD. The CDR3 runs to 19 residues. V gave up 1 base and J gave up 0 bases; unmatched junction bases: 12. The CDR3 bases are TGTGCCTGTGACACTGTTGGGGGATACGAGGGGGGATACACCGATAAACTCATCTTT. This sequence encodes CACDTVGGYEGGYTDKLIF.